The clone carrying this T cell receptor (beta chain) was seen a handful of times. No antigen is known for it. This sample was taken from a study of identical twins. Per the germline V gene, CDR1 is MGHDK and CDR2 is SYGVNS. CDR3 length: 15 residues. V was trimmed by 3 bases and J by 4 bases, leaving 15 bases between them. Notes on the study in general: Out-of-frame TCR alpha sharing observed in monozygotic twins exceeded model estimates.

Template switching added a universal primer site; cDNA carried unique molecular identifiers. Using its own MiXCR run on the 5' RACE reads, TCRdb lists one record per CDR3 protein. The table shows about 240,000 distinct CDR3 sequences, with more than 9% occurring only once. V usage is TRBV25-1 and J usage is TRBJ1-2; the D gene is possibly TRBD1 (5 bases). Sequencing was carried out using memory T cells sorted from blood. This clonotype was sampled from a man aged 50 or older in good health. The CDR3 DNA is TGTGCCAGCAGTGATACAGGCAGGTTCCCCTATGGCTACACCTTC. Protein product: CASSDTGRFPYGYTF.